The 12 T cell receptor beta chains below come from one sample, sequenced in a study of shared clonotypes between healthy human individuals. The method was immunoSEQ multiplex PCR; TCRdb's version includes in-frame clones alone and lacks a portion of them. This table holds about 1.1 million clones, around 77% found once. Sequenced sample: memory CD4+ T cells from PBMCs. Subset denoted: CD45RA-negative fraction. The receptors stem from a man between 18 and 29 years old in good health. Some clones in this sample may be carry-over from other donors' samples.

The CDR3 DNA sequence: TGTGCCAGCAGTGGGAGGGACAATCAGCCCCAGCATTTT. Residues: CASSGRDNQPQHF. The rearrangement links TRBV25-1 to TRBJ1-5, with unresolved D. V was trimmed by 4 bases and J by 3 bases, leaving 7 bases between them. Germline lookup yields CDR1 MGHDK and CDR2 SYGVNS. The CDR3 extends over 13 amino acids. Full variable domain (missing parts from reference TRBV25-1 and TRBJ1-5): EADIYQTPRYLVIGTGKKITLECSQTMGHDKMYWYQQDPGMELHLIHYSYGVNSTEKGDLSSESTVSRIRTEHFPLTLESARPSHTSQYLCASSGRDNQPQHFGDGTRLSIL.

The V gene is TRBV14, the J gene TRBJ2-6; D is undetermined. Trimming took 1 base from V and 0 from J, leaving 13 bases between them. The CDR3 sequence is 18 residues long. The germline V gene has CDR1 SGHDN and CDR2 FVKESK. The CDR3 DNA sequence: TGTGCCAGCAGCCAAGTGAGGTTTGGGGTCTCTGGGGCCAACGTCCTGACTTTC. This translates into CASSQVRFGVSGANVLTF.

This chain connects TRBV7-2 to TRBJ2-3; D is unresolved. The CDR3 is 14 residues long. The V and J ends lost 1 base and 4 bases respectively, with 9 bases between them. Germline CDR1 SGHTA, CDR2 FQGNSA. CDR3 DNA sequence: TGTGCCAGCAGCTTAGACTGGAACTCAGATACGCAGTATTTT. This sequence encodes CASSLDWNSDTQYF.

The CDR3, as DNA: TGCAGCGTGTACTGGTCTAAGTCCTACAATGAGCAGTTCTTC. Its translation: CSVYWSKSYNEQFF. V gene TRBV29-1 combines with J gene TRBJ2-1, with unresolved D. The CDR3 runs 14 residues. Trimming left V 6 bases short and J 1 base short, with 13 bases between. Germline V gives CDR1 SQVTM, CDR2 ANQGSEA.

The chain employs TRBV7-6 and TRBJ1-2, with 7 bases that match TRBD1. The CDR3 consists of 16 residues. Trimming removed 4 bases from V and 5 bases from J; junction bases left unmatched: 13. Germline V lookup: CDR1 SGHVS, CDR2 FNYEAQ. CDR3 residues: CASSSPGHRGRYGYTF. The CDR3 DNA follows: TGTGCCAGCAGCTCCCCTGGTCACAGGGGCCGGTATGGCTACACCTTC.

Of note for this clone: Just one base apart from a much larger clone, this may be a read error. As DNA, the CDR3 is TGTGCCAGCAGCCCCAACACCGGGGAGCTGTTTTTT. Protein product: CASSPNTGELFF. This chain joins TRBV13 and TRBJ2-2, with D unresolved. Germline V gene lookup returns CDR1 PRHDT and CDR2 FYEKMQ (reference sequence). Trimming left V 5 bases short and J 2 bases short, with 3 bases between. This CDR3 has 12 residues.

This clone was counted only a few times. CDR3 DNA: TGTGCCAGCAGCTTTAGCTGGCCAGATACGCAGTATTTT. This gives the protein CASSFSWPDTQYF. The V call is TRBV2, the J call TRBJ2-3; D gene uncertain. The CDR3 spans 13 residues. The germline V and J ends were trimmed by 6 bases and 4 bases, with 11 bases remaining between them. Germline-derived CDR1 and CDR2 are SNHLY and FYNNEI.

This clone has more than one count but fewer than ten. This rearrangement joins TRBV4-3 to TRBJ1-2; 8 bases line up with TRBD1. The CDR3 spans 16 residues. Germline values: CDR1 LGHNA, CDR2 YSLEER. Trimming took 1 base from V and 4 from J; bases not matched to a gene: 8. The CDR3 region is CASSQVTGGRAYGYTF. CDR3 DNA: TGCGCCAGCAGCCAAGTAACAGGGGGAAGGGCCTATGGCTACACCTTC.

This clone was detected only a few times. The CDR3 DNA reads TGTGCCAGCAGCTTAATCACCGGGGAGCTGTTTTTT. Protein sequence: CASSLITGELFF. J is TRBJ2-2 and V is TRBV7-3; D call uncertain. V was shortened by 1 base and J by 4 bases, with 1 base between the two germline ends. The CDR3 sequence is 12 residues long. Germline CDR1 and CDR2: SGHTA and FQGTGA.

Concerning this clone itself: The same CDR3 arises from other DNA sequences in this sample as well. This chain uses TRBV6-5 with TRBJ2-7; perhaps TRBD2 as D (6 bases). The germline gives CDR1 MNHEY, CDR2 SVGAGI. V gave up 0 bases and J gave up 3 bases, with 12 bases separating them. This CDR3 region has 15 residues. The CDR3 coding sequence is TGTGCCAGCAGTTACTCTGCGGGACCTTACTACGAGCAGTACTTC. Translating gives CASSYSAGPYYEQYF.

The chain carries TRBV4-2 and TRBJ2-7, with 9 bases matching TRBD2. The CDR3 totals 14 residues. Germline V CDR1 and CDR2: LGHNA, YNFKEQ. V shed 1 base, J shed 4 bases, and the junction held 2 bases outside the gene matches. CDR3 amino acids: CASSQASGTYEQYF. As DNA, the CDR3 is TGTGCCAGCAGCCAAGCTAGCGGGACGTACGAGCAGTACTTC.

The chain uses TRBV19 and TRBJ1-2; D unresolved. CDR3 length: 15 amino acids. The V and J ends lost 8 bases and 0 bases respectively, with 16 bases between them. Germline loops: CDR1 LNHDA, CDR2 SQIVND (reference sequence). In DNA, the CDR3 is TGTGCCAGTTCGGGCACCCACTCCTCTAACTATGGCTACACCTTC. This translates into CASSGTHSSNYGYTF.